This T cell receptor beta chain was sequenced during a study of T cell responses to AZD1222 COVID-19 vaccine (dated by TCRdb to the early 2020s). The study in broad terms: AZD1222 recipients whose second dose came at about 4 weeks and those whose second dose came at about 12 weeks were combined into one group, since spike-specific TCR depth and breadth did not differ between the two schedules. A total of 233 trial participants underwent TCR sequencing, of whom some 210 received two doses of AZD1222 and some 25 received two doses of the MenACWY control vaccine. Trial participants were enrolled by age into subgroups of 18-55, 56-69 and 70-plus years, and 148, 28 and 57 TCR-sequenced participants, respectively, were included in these subgroups. The full study reports these points: Vaccine-associated CD4 TCRs spanned the whole spike protein, with dominant responses in regions 160-218 and 743-854. Reportedly, almost half of the unique spike-specific TCRs recognized epitopes lying outside the regions that are mutated in the B.1.351 and B.1.1.7 variants. After two AZD1222 doses, both the breadth and the depth of spike-specific TCRs were significantly higher than at day 0 and than in MenACWY recipients. No day 14 peak-response samples were available, so repertoires were characterized only after the peak T cell response. In the small 56-69-year group, the increase in depth fell short of significance, most likely because of low power. Conclusions about previously exposed vaccinees are limited, since just a handful of AZD1222 recipients were seropositive for SARS-CoV-2 at baseline. Participants were mostly white British, with more females than males. The authors suggested clonal diversity may have been underestimated.

In the case of this clone: Which antigen it targets is not known. Qualities for individual bases were not recorded, and no much larger clone is one base off.

From the germline V gene (reference sequence), CDR1 is MNHEY and CDR2 is SMNVEV. The junction shows trimming of 3 bases on V and 7 bases on J, plus 12 bases between the germline ends. The CDR3 goes from the cysteine to the phenylalanine over 13 residues. CDR3 DNA is the only sequence kept; it has 39 bases, read in frame from the first base. The time point label corresponds to: baseline before first vaccination. Samples from vaccinated people were obtained from the UK trials COV001 and COV002, which included a single-blind randomized controlled phase 2/3 trial of AZD1222 (ChAdOx1 nCoV-19) in healthy adults. Trial participant PBMC samples were collected at day 0 and day 28 after the second dose for TCRbeta chain sequencing. The CDR3 regions of human TCRbeta chains were analyzed by immunosequencing. From the authors' description of their analysis: TCRs in the repertoires were compared against a reference library of SARS-CoV-2-specific TCRs that had been generated with the MIRA antigen-specificity platform. Breadth was defined as the fraction of unique TCRs that were SARS-CoV-2-associated, and depth was defined as the fraction of total T cells that were SARS-CoV-2-associated. Each spike-specific TCR was assigned to its reactive spike region and to a CD4 or CD8 class using the MIRA data. Log10-transformed breadth and depth values were compared by one-way ANOVA with Sidak's multiple comparisons tests. TCRdb's version of the immuneACCESS table is confined to in-frame rearrangements and falls short of the full clone set. An unresolved V gene accounts for under half of the shortfall where checked; the remainder is of unknown origin. The DNA gave D and trimming, while V, J and clone size come from that table. Here the sample has about 120,000 clones; roughly 88% occur a single time. Under 4.5% of the sample rests with the top ten.

The rearrangement joined TRBV27 to TRBJ1-2; matching of 5 bases hints at TRBD1 as the D gene. The TCR comes from an adult in good health. The material sequenced was peripheral blood, taken on day 0 of AZD1222 vaccination. CDR3 region: CASSFRGGSGYTF. The nucleotide sequence reads TGTGCCAGCAGTTTCCGGGGGGGGAGTGGCTACACCTTC.